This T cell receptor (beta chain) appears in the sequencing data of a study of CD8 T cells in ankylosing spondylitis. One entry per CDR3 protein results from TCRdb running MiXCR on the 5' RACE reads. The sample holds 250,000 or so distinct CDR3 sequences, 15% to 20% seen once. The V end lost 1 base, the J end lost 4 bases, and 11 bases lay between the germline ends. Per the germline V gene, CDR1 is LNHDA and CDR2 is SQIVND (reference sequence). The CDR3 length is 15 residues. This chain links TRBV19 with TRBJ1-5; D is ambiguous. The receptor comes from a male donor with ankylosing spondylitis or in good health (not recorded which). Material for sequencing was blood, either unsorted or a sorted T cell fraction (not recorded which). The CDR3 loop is CASSIGPSVNQPQHF. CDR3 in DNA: TGTGCCAGTAGTATAGGACCCTCGGTGAATCAGCCCCAGCATTTT.